The clone carrying this T cell receptor (beta chain) was seen at least ten times. The antigen is unknown. This entry comes from a study of T cells after yellow fever vaccination. Background on the study: Libraries from low-cell-number fractions were prepared with the SMART-Seq v4 Ultra Low Input RNA kit. Study outcomes and limitations: A large majority of primary-vaccination clones showed up again after the booster (96% CD4, roughly 91% CD8).

As TCR cDNA was made by 5'RACE template switching, a universal primer site and UMIs were added. TCRdb passed the 5' RACE reads through MiXCR, listing each CDR3 protein once. Of over 130,000 distinct CDR3 sequences listed, less than 9.5% were seen once; the top ten hold under 0.85%. The germline gives CDR1 DFQATT, CDR2 SNEGSKA (reference sequence). CDR3 length: 8 residues. Trimming removed 4 bases from V and 10 bases from J, with 4 bases in between. The TCR originated in a man aged 30 to 39 who received the YFV17D yellow fever vaccine. The chain uses TRBV20-1 and TRBJ1-2, with D hard to call. Specimen: CD4+ T cells sorted from PBMCs, collected 5 days after the yellow fever booster vaccination. The CDR3 reads CSAMHYTF. In DNA form, the CDR3 reads TGCAGTGCTATGCACTACACCTTC.